The 19 T cell receptor beta chains below come from one sample, sequenced in a study of blood T cell repertoires in COVID-19. The method was immunoSEQ multiplex PCR; TCRdb's version includes in-frame clones alone and lacks a portion of them. The sample lists 250,000 to 300,000 clones, 80% to 90% occurring once. The sample was peripheral blood. Every receptor here comes from a woman aged 25 to 39 with active or convalescent COVID-19.

The chain carries TRBV18 and TRBJ2-1; 9 bases are shared with TRBD1. CDR3 length: 16 amino acids. Trimming removed 5 bases from V and 1 base from J; junction bases left unmatched: 6. The germline gives CDR1 KGHSH, CDR2 LQKENI. The CDR3 sequence: CASSSLGTGSYNEQFF. The CDR3 DNA is TGTGCCAGCTCATCTCTGGGGACAGGGTCCTACAATGAGCAGTTCTTC.

The chain is built from TRBV24-1 and TRBJ1-5; possibly TRBD1 for D (5 bases). The V end was cut by 3 bases, the J end by 5 bases, with 13 bases between. The length of the CDR3 is 15 residues. Germline V CDR1 and CDR2: KGHDR, SFDVKD. CDR3 loop: CATSDNRGWDQPQHF. The CDR3 nucleotides read TGTGCCACCAGTGATAATAGGGGTTGGGATCAGCCCCAGCATTTT.

V is TRBV27 and J is TRBJ2-3; maybe TRBD2 (7 bases). V was pared by 6 bases and J by 4 bases, with 14 bases between. Germline assignment: CDR1 MNHEY and CDR2 SMNVEV (reference sequence). The CDR3 has 14 amino acids. CDR3 region: CASRDGGLADTQYF. The CDR3, as DNA: TGTGCCAGCAGGGACGGGGGGCTGGCAGATACGCAGTATTTT.

In its sample, this clone was seen a few times. CDR3 sequence reads: CASSLVGTGDNEKLFF. The DNA for the CDR3 is TGTGCCAGCAGTTTAGTCGGGACAGGCGATAATGAAAAACTGTTTTTT. The genes are TRBV28 and TRBJ1-4; TRBD1 aligns across 8 bases. CDR1 and CDR2 from the germline V gene are MDHEN and SYDVKM. This CDR3 contains 16 residues. The trim removed 2 bases at V and 4 bases at J, leaving 6 bases unmatched.

CDR3 region: CAGRQGTRYEQYF. Written as DNA, the CDR3 is TGTGCCGGGAGACAGGGGACCCGCTACGAGCAGTACTTC. The J gene is TRBJ2-7, the V gene TRBV7-8; 8 bases are shared with TRBD1. The CDR3 is 13 residues long. V dropped 11 bases and J dropped 3; count of bases not matched to a gene: 9. Germline V gene data show CDR1 as SGHVS and CDR2 as FQNEAQ.

J is TRBJ2-7 and V is TRBV30; TRBD1 matches 7 bases. This CDR3 contains 14 residues. The germline CDR1 and CDR2 sequences are GTSNPN and SVGIG (reference sequence). J was trimmed by 0 bases and V by 2 bases; bases with no gene match: 4. CDR3 in amino acids: CAWSWDRSSYEQYF. In DNA, the CDR3 is TGTGCCTGGAGTTGGGACAGAAGCTCCTACGAGCAGTACTTC.

The V gene is TRBV5-1, the J gene TRBJ2-1, with 11 bases aligning to TRBD2. Per the germline V gene, CDR1 is SGHRS and CDR2 is YFSETQ. Trimming took 4 bases from V and 0 from J; bases not matched to a gene: 6. The CDR3 has 17 amino acids. Written as DNA, the CDR3 is TGCGCCAGCAGCCGCAGACTAGCGGGGAGCTCCTACAATGAGCAGTTCTTC. It specifies CASSRRLAGSSYNEQFF. The variable domain in full, with the rest retrieved from reference TRBV5-1 and TRBJ2-1, is KAGVTQTPRYLIKTRGQQVTLSCSPISGHRSVSWYQQTPGQGLQFLFEYFSETQRNKGNFPGRFSGRQFSNSRSEMNVSTLELGDSALYLCASSRRLAGSSYNEQFFGPGTRLTVL.

The chain employs TRBV7-9 and TRBJ2-6, with 7 nucleotides matching TRBD1. This CDR3 spans 18 amino acids. Germline V CDR1 and CDR2: SEHNR, FQNEAQ (reference sequence). With 4 bases clipped from V and 4 bases from J, the junction kept 13 bases outside the gene matches. The CDR3 is CASSSDPGTVPGANVLTF. The CDR3 nucleotides read TGTGCCAGCAGCTCCGACCCCGGGACAGTTCCCGGGGCCAACGTCCTGACTTTC.

The J gene is TRBJ1-1, the V gene TRBV7-2; D unresolved. CDR3 size: 13 residues. The germline gives CDR1 SGHTA, CDR2 FQGNSA. V lost 1 base to trimming and J lost 5 bases, with 8 bases between them. The CDR3 here is CASSLELRTEAFF. Here the CDR3 DNA reads TGTGCCAGCAGCTTAGAGTTGCGAACTGAAGCTTTCTTT.

This clone was counted between two and nine times. The rearrangement uses TRBV23-1 and TRBJ2-7; D might be TRBD1 (6 bases). TRBV23-1 is an open reading frame whose function is uncertain. The germline V and J ends were trimmed by 0 bases and 3 bases, with 15 bases remaining between them. The CDR3 runs to 16 residues. As DNA, the CDR3 is TGCGCCAGCAGTCAATCGGCGGTACAGGGACGCTACGAGCAGTACTTC. It translates to CASSQSAVQGRYEQYF.

V is TRBV6-2 or TRBV6-3 and J is TRBJ2-2; 9 nucleotides match TRBD1. The germline V gene encodes CDR1 MNHEY and CDR2 SVGEGT. Trimming took 4 bases from V and 4 from J; bases not matched to a gene: 4. The CDR3 covers 15 residues. CDR3 sequence: CASSSGQGPTGELFF. The DNA for the CDR3 is TGTGCCAGCAGTTCGGGACAGGGCCCCACCGGGGAGCTGTTTTTT.

In this sample, this clone turned up a few times. The chain carries TRBV6-5 and TRBJ1-2; maybe TRBD1 (6 bases). Trimming removed 5 bases from V and 8 bases from J, with 15 bases in between. This CDR3 region has 13 residues. The germline CDR1 and CDR2 sequences are MNHEY and SVGAGI. CDR3 in amino acids: CASSPKGERGYTF. The CDR3 DNA reads as TGTGCCAGCAGTCCCAAGGGGGAGCGGGGCTACACCTTC.

Concerning this clone itself: The sample has other DNA sequences that encode this CDR3 too. The V and J genes are TRBV7-2 and TRBJ1-5, with D maybe TRBD1 (5 bases). In germline, CDR1 is SGHTA, CDR2 FQGNSA. The CDR3 is made up of 13 amino acids. Deletions cut 6 bases from V and 6 bases from J, with 12 bases between. CDR3 coding DNA: TGTGCCAGCAGATCTACGGGGGGTCAGCCCCAGCATTTT. Translation: CASRSTGGQPQHF.

The chain recombines TRBV19 with TRBJ2-7; 7 bases match TRBD1. CDR1 is LNHDA and CDR2 is SQIVND in the germline V gene (reference sequence). This CDR3 has 14 amino acids. The V segment lost 4 bases and the J segment 4 bases; nucleotides outside the gene matches: 7. The CDR3, as DNA: TGTGCCAGTAGTAGAAGGACAGGTCAGTACGAGCAGTACTTC. Translated, it gives CASSRRTGQYEQYF.

The chain has TRBV24-1 and TRBJ1-1; the D gene is possibly TRBD1 (6 bases). The CDR3 is 16 amino acids. CDR1 and CDR2 from the germline V gene are KGHDR and SFDVKD. Deletions cut 6 bases from V and 4 bases from J, with 20 bases between. CDR3 sequence: CATSTSRGAAFTEAFF. As DNA, the CDR3 is TGTGCCACCAGTACCTCACGGGGGGCCGCTTTCACTGAAGCTTTCTTT.

The chain links TRBV19 to TRBJ1-3, with D hard to call. Germline lookup yields CDR1 LNHDA and CDR2 SQIVND (reference sequence). This CDR3 comprises 14 residues. V was shortened by 4 bases and J by 4 bases, with 11 bases between the two germline ends. CDR3 nucleotide sequence: TGTGCCAGTAGTACCGGGGATTGGGGAAACACCATATATTTT. Protein product: CASSTGDWGNTIYF.

V is TRBV28 and J is TRBJ1-1; 7 bases align to TRBD1. The V segment lost 3 bases and the J segment 5 bases; nucleotides outside the gene matches: 18. Germline loops: CDR1 MDHEN, CDR2 SYDVKM. CDR3 length equals 18 residues. In DNA, the CDR3 is TGTGCCAGCAGTTTTGACCCGGGACAGAGGTTGGAAACAACTGAAGCTTTCTTT. Its protein product is CASSFDPGQRLETTEAFF.

V is TRBV18 and J is TRBJ2-1, with TRBD1 matching 9 bases. Per the germline V gene, CDR1 is KGHSH and CDR2 is LQKENI. V trimming: 6 bases; J trimming: 5 bases; junction bases outside the gene matches: 8. The CDR3 is 15 residues long. CDR3 nucleotides: TGTGCCAGCTCCCCTGGACAGGGGAAGAACAATGAGCAGTTCTTC. This translates into CASSPGQGKNNEQFF.

Concerning this clone itself: Within the sample, other DNA sequences also encode this same CDR3. The CDR3 DNA is TGTGCCAGCAGCCCTGGGAGTGAGTCTGAAGCTTTCTTT. Encoded protein: CASSPGSESEAFF. J is TRBJ1-1 and V is TRBV11-2; no reliable D call. The V gene lost 5 bases and the J gene lost 6 bases, with 13 bases spanning the gap. This CDR3 is 13 amino acids long. CDR1 SGHAT and CDR2 FQNNGV come from the germline V gene.